A single sample gave rise to the 16 T cell receptor beta chains below, sequenced in a study of cytomegalovirus exposure and HLA in healthy donors. The study ran its PCR with 60 Vbeta and 13 Jbeta primers. Profiled with immunoSEQ multiplex PCR; TCRdb holds only in-frame clones, not every one. The table lists nearly 200,000 clones, around 79% of them singletons. The sequenced sample consisted of PBMCs. These receptors came from a male donor in good health and CMV-seropositive.

The V call is TRBV6-5, the J call TRBJ2-7; 8 bases map to TRBD2. The germline V gene encodes CDR1 MNHEY and CDR2 SVGAGI. The ends lost 6 bases at V and 3 bases at J; junction bases unmatched: 10. The CDR3 is 15 amino acids. Here the CDR3 reads CASSSVAGPYYEQYF. CDR3 DNA: TGTGCCAGCAGCTCGGTAGCGGGACCCTACTACGAGCAGTACTTC.

The chain uses TRBV5-4 and TRBJ2-2; 14 bases match TRBD2. CDR1 is SGHNT, CDR2 YYREEE, per germline (reference sequence). The CDR3 length is 17 residues. The V segment lost 4 bases and the J segment 0 bases; nucleotides outside the gene matches: 2. The CDR3 loop is CASSKGLAGANTGELFF. The CDR3 coding sequence is TGTGCCAGCAGCAAGGGACTAGCGGGGGCGAACACCGGGGAGCTGTTTTTT.

The rearrangement uses TRBV5-6 and TRBJ1-1, with a tentative D call TRBD1 (5 bases). The germline gives CDR1 SGHDT, CDR2 YYEEEE. The CDR3 totals 12 residues. V lost 2 bases to trimming and J lost 12 bases, with 14 bases between them. The CDR3, as DNA: TGTGCCAGCAGCTTACCGGGACTTAAAACTTTCTTT. Its protein product is CASSLPGLKTFF.

The CDR3 nucleotides are TGTGCCAGCAGCTTACTTTTTGGGGGCGTGAACAATGAGCAGTTCTTC. The encoded protein is CASSLLFGGVNNEQFF. V gene TRBV11-2 combines with J gene TRBJ2-1, with D possibly being TRBD1 (6 bases). Deletions cut 2 bases from V and 5 bases from J, with 16 bases between. The CDR3 is 16 amino acids. CDR1 and CDR2 from the germline V gene are SGHAT and FQNNGV.

To note about this clone: A junction boundary mismatches the germline segment, possibly from a read error. The chain employs TRBV7-9 and TRBJ1-4; D gene uncertain. The CDR3 contains 15 residues. CDR1 and CDR2 (germline): SEHNR, FQNEAQ (reference sequence). The CDR3 region has the DNA TGTTCCAGCAGCTTAATGGCAGGCACGGATGAAAAACTGTTTTTT. Translation: CSSSLMAGTDEKLFF.

The V and J genes are TRBV7-9 and TRBJ2-2, with 8 bases that match TRBD1. V lost 5 bases to trimming and J lost 6 bases; unmatched junction nucleotides: 11. Germline assignment: CDR1 SEHNR and CDR2 FQNEAQ (reference sequence). The CDR3 has 16 residues. CDR3 DNA: TGTGCCAGCAGCGTAATGGGACAGGCGTTGGCCGGGGAGCTGTTTTTT. Protein product: CASSVMGQALAGELFF.

The chain joins TRBV15 to TRBJ2-2, with a weak D call TRBD2 (5 bases). Looked up from germline, CDR1 is LNHNV and CDR2 is YYDKDF (reference sequence). Trimming left V 3 bases short and J 7 bases short, with 6 bases between. This CDR3 contains 12 residues. Written as DNA, the CDR3 is TGTGCCACCAGCAGGGCGGGCGGGGAGCTGTTTTTT. It translates to CATSRAGGELFF.

The gene calls are TRBV20-1 and TRBJ2-1, with no clear D. The CDR3 contains 10 residues. CDR1 and CDR2 from the germline V gene are DFQATT and SNEGSKA (reference sequence). V was cut by 5 bases and J by 3 bases, with 2 bases left in between. The CDR3: CSAYYNEQFF. CDR3 nucleotides: TGCAGTGCTTACTACAATGAGCAGTTCTTC.

This chain uses TRBV27 with TRBJ1-5; weak D call: TRBD1 (6 bases). Germline CDR1 and CDR2: MNHEY and SMNVEV (reference sequence). V lost 8 bases to trimming and J lost 2 bases, with 13 bases between them. The CDR3 runs 14 residues. The CDR3 sequence is CASGGGAGNQPQHF. The CDR3 coding sequence is TGTGCCAGCGGAGGGGGGGCAGGCAATCAGCCCCAGCATTTT.

The chain is built from TRBV4-3 and TRBJ2-7; 9 bases line up with TRBD1. V gave up 0 bases and J gave up 7 bases; unmatched junction bases: 10. Germline V CDR1 and CDR2: LGHNA, YSLEER. The CDR3 extends over 16 amino acids. The CDR3 DNA sequence: TGCGCCAGCAGCCAAGACGAAAACAGGGGGCTGGGTGAGCAGTACTTC. This codes for CASSQDENRGLGEQYF.

This chain uses TRBV7-3 with TRBJ1-5, with D possibly being TRBD1 (5 bases). V was cut by 5 bases and J by 2 bases, with 16 bases left in between. CDR1 and CDR2 (germline): SGHTA, FQGTGA. CDR3 length equals 16 residues. CDR3 DNA sequence: TGTGCCAGCAGCCAAAAGACAGCTTATGGCAATCAGCCCCAGCATTTT. It specifies CASSQKTAYGNQPQHF.

This clone came up once. CDR3 sequence reads: CASSLEGARNSPLHF. Here the CDR3 DNA reads TGTGCCAGCAGCTTGGAGGGGGCTAGGAATTCACCCCTCCACTTT. The rearrangement uses TRBV5-8 and TRBJ1-6, with 7 positions matching TRBD1. J gave up 7 bases and V 0 bases, and 4 bases lay outside the gene matches. Looked up from germline, CDR1 is SGHTS and CDR2 is YDEGEE. The CDR3 is 15 amino acids.

This chain uses TRBV6-4 with TRBJ2-5; TRBD2 aligns across 9 bases. The CDR3 extends over 19 amino acids. Germline V gene sequence: CDR1 MRHNA, CDR2 SNTAGT. Trimming removed 7 bases from V and 5 bases from J; junction bases left unmatched: 23. This CDR3 is CASTRHSGGRVSALETQYF. The DNA for the CDR3 is TGTGCCAGCACTAGGCATAGCGGCGGGAGGGTTTCAGCATTGGAGACCCAGTACTTC.

The V call is TRBV9, the J call TRBJ2-7; 9 bases align to TRBD1. The CDR3 has 16 residues. The ends lost 6 bases at V and 2 bases at J; junction bases unmatched: 12. Germline-derived CDR1 and CDR2 are SGDLS and YYNGEE. DNA of the CDR3: TGTGCCAGCACTAGAGGAGTGGGACAGGGTACCTACGAGCAGTACTTC. Protein: CASTRGVGQGTYEQYF.

The rearrangement links TRBV11-3 to TRBJ2-1; no clear D. V was cut by 3 bases and J by 5 bases, with 11 bases left in between. The germline gives CDR1 SGHNT, CDR2 YENEEA. CDR3 length: 14 amino acids. CDR3 coding DNA: TGTGCCAGCAGCTTTTACGGGTCCCACAATGAGCAGTTCTTC. It encodes CASSFYGSHNEQFF. The entire variable domain, with the rest obtained from reference TRBV11-3 and TRBJ2-1, is as follows: EAGVVQSPRYKIIEKKQPVAFWCNPISGHNTLYWYLQNLGQGPELLIRYENEEAVDDSQLPKDRFSAERLKGVDSTLKIQPAELGDSAVYLCASSFYGSHNEQFFGPGTRLTVL.

This chain joins TRBV21-1 and TRBJ2-7; TRBD1, as called in the table, went unchecked against the DNA. TRBV21-1 is designated a pseudogene. This CDR3 contains 15 residues. The CDR3 is CASIAGQALDYEQYF. Written as DNA, the CDR3 is TGTGCCAGCATCGCGGGACAGGCCCTCGACTACGAGCAGTACTTC.